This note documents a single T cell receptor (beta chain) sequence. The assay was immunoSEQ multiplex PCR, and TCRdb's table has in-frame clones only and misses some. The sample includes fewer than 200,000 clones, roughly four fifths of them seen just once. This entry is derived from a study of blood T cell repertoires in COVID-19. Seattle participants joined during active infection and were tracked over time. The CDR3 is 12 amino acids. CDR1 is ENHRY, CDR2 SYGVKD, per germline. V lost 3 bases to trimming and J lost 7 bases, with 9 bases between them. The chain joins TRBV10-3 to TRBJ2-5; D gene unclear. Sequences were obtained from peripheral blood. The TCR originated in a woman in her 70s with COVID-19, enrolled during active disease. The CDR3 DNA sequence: TGTGCCATCAGTGATAGTGTTGGGACCCAGTACTTC. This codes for CAISDSVGTQYF.